The 20 T cell receptor beta chains presented below share a single source sample, sequenced in a study of blood T cell repertoires in COVID-19. Assay: immunoSEQ multiplex PCR; the TCRdb copy retains only in-frame clones and omits some. Altogether roughly 280,000 clones are present, roughly 85% being singletons, with the ten largest covering 9.5% to 12%. The sequenced material came from peripheral blood. These receptors came from a woman between 70 and 85 years old with acute or convalescent COVID-19.

The chain has TRBV19 and TRBJ1-1; D not certain. The CDR3 contains 14 residues. CDR1 and CDR2 from the germline V gene are LNHDA and SQIVND (reference sequence). V lost 5 bases and J 0 bases, leaving 10 bases between the germline ends. The CDR3 sequence: CASSFLSMNTEAFF. The CDR3 DNA reads as TGTGCCAGTAGTTTCCTATCGATGAACACTGAAGCTTTCTTT. The full variable domain, with the rest looked up from reference TRBV19 and TRBJ1-1, is DGGITQSPKYLFRKEGQNVTLSCEQNLNHDAMYWYRQDPGQGLRLIYYSQIVNDFQKGDIAEGYSVSREKKESFPLTVTSAQKNPTAFYLCASSFLSMNTEAFFGQGTRLTVV.

As regards this clone: Compared with germline, one end of the junction differs, possibly owing to a read error. The chain recombines TRBV2 with TRBJ2-7; 9 bases are a match to TRBD1. This CDR3 is 13 amino acids long. Germline V gives CDR1 SNHLY, CDR2 FYNNEI. The CDR3 region has the DNA TGTGCCAGATCTGGCCAGGGACAGGGAGTCATTGACTTC. Protein product: CARSGQGQGVIDF.

In DNA, the CDR3 is TGTGCCAGTAACGGACAGGGAGGGGAAAAACTGTTTTTT. Encoded protein: CASNGQGGEKLFF. V usage is TRBV19 and J usage is TRBJ1-4, with 8 bases that match TRBD1. The CDR3 extends over 13 amino acids. J lost 8 bases, V lost 7 bases, and 6 bases had no gene match. Germline V gene data show CDR1 as LNHDA and CDR2 as SQIVND (reference sequence).

This chain connects TRBV2 to TRBJ1-2, with a tentative D call TRBD1 (6 bases). Germline V CDR1 and CDR2: SNHLY, FYNNEI. The ends were cut back, 8 bases at V and 2 bases at J, with 12 bases in the middle. This CDR3 has 13 amino acids. The CDR3 spells CASGTGRNYGYTF. The CDR3 DNA follows: TGTGCCAGCGGCACAGGGCGAAACTATGGCTACACCTTC. The whole variable domain, filled in from reference TRBV2 and TRBJ1-2, reads EPEVTQTPSHQVTQMGQEVILRCVPISNHLYFYWYRQILGQKVEFLVSFYNNEISEKSEIFDDQFSVERPDGSNFTLKIRSTKLEDSAMYFCASGTGRNYGYTFGSGTRLTVV.

The chain has TRBV5-1 and TRBJ2-1; possible D gene TRBD2, 5 bases. V was shortened by 0 bases and J by 8 bases, with 18 bases between the two germline ends. The germline gives CDR1 SGHRS, CDR2 YFSETQ. The CDR3 consists of 16 residues. DNA for the CDR3: TGCGCCAGCAGCTTGGCAGGTATACTAGGGCTCGATGAGCAGTTCTTC. It is translated as CASSLAGILGLDEQFF.

The chain carries TRBV3-1 (or the pseudogene TRBV3-2) and TRBJ2-1, with TRBD2 matching over 10 bases. The V segment lost 6 bases and the J segment 5 bases; nucleotides outside the gene matches: 16. Germline CDR1 reads LGHDT; CDR2 reads YNNKEL (reference sequence). The CDR3 has 18 residues. CDR3 nucleotides: TGTGCCAGCAGTCCACTAGCGGGGCCCCTCCCTGAGCACAATGAGCAGTTCTTC. This encodes CASSPLAGPLPEHNEQFF.

The chain couples TRBV6-5 to TRBJ2-1, with D hard to call. The CDR3 contains 14 residues. The germline gives CDR1 MNHEY, CDR2 SVGAGI. CDR3 DNA sequence: TGTGCGGTTAAACCCCCGAGCTCCTACAATGAGCAGTTCTTC. This sequence encodes CAVKPPSSYNEQFF.

The chain carries TRBV27 and TRBJ2-1; the D gene is possibly TRBD2 (5 bases). This CDR3 comprises 15 residues. Looked up from germline, CDR1 is MNHEY and CDR2 is SMNVEV (reference sequence). The V end was cut by 0 bases, the J end by 6 bases, with 12 bases between. The CDR3 DNA sequence: TGTGCCAGCAGTTTATCGGCCGGCGGACTCAATGAGCAGTTCTTC. Protein product: CASSLSAGGLNEQFF.

Written as DNA, the CDR3 is TGTGCCTGGAGGCCGCGGAGGGAGACTGAAGCTTTCTTT. Protein: CAWRPRRETEAFF. V usage is TRBV30 and J usage is TRBJ1-1; D is unresolved. Per germline, CDR1 GTSNPN and CDR2 SVGIG (reference sequence). This CDR3 has 13 residues. V dropped 3 bases and J dropped 5 bases, with 13 bases sitting between them.

This clone has only one observation. V gene TRBV3-1 (or the pseudogene TRBV3-2) combines with J gene TRBJ1-6, with a weak D call TRBD1 (5 bases). Germline loops: CDR1 LGHDT, CDR2 YNNKEL (reference sequence). The length of the CDR3 is 13 residues. Trimming removed 5 bases from V and 4 bases from J, with 6 bases in between. Written as DNA, the CDR3 is TGTGCCAGCAGCGGGGGGTATAATTCACCCCTCCACTTT. Translating it yields CASSGGYNSPLHF.

The V and J genes are TRBV21-1 and TRBJ1-1; the table calls TRBD1, which could not be checked here. TRBV21-1 is a pseudogene. The CDR3 has 13 amino acids. CDR3 in DNA: TGTGCCAGCAGCAAGGGACAGAACACTGAAGCTTTCTTT. It specifies CASSKGQNTEAFF.

The V call is TRBV3-1 (or the pseudogene TRBV3-2), the J call TRBJ1-2; 10 bases align to TRBD1. Germline-derived CDR1 and CDR2 are LGHDT and YNNKEL (reference sequence). The CDR3 is made up of 13 amino acids. V was pared by 1 base and J by 13 bases, with 6 bases of the junction left unmatched. The DNA for the CDR3 is TGTGCCAGCAGCCAAGCCGGGACAGGGGACGTCACCTTC. Its protein is CASSQAGTGDVTF.

This sequence joins TRBV13 and TRBJ2-2; D is undetermined. The germline V and J ends were trimmed by 1 base and 8 bases, with 5 bases remaining between them. There are 12 residues in the CDR3. Germline CDR1 reads PRHDT; CDR2 reads FYEKMQ (reference sequence). The CDR3 protein is CASSLDRGELFF. Written as DNA, the CDR3 is TGTGCCAGCAGCTTAGACCGGGGGGAGCTGTTTTTT. The full variable domain, completed using reference TRBV13 and TRBJ2-2, is AAGVIQSPRHLIKEKRETATLKCYPIPRHDTVYWYQQGPGQDPQFLISFYEKMQSDKGSIPDRFSAQQFSDYHSELNMSSLELGDSALYFCASSLDRGELFFGEGSRLTVL.

This clone was recorded a few times. The chain carries TRBV2 and TRBJ1-5; 7 bases map to TRBD1. Germline V gene lookup returns CDR1 SNHLY and CDR2 FYNNEI. The CDR3 sequence is 14 residues long. V lost 3 bases and J lost 4; bases outside the gene matches: 3. The CDR3 protein is CASSDGQENQPQHF. In DNA, the CDR3 is TGTGCCAGCAGTGACGGACAGGAAAATCAGCCCCAGCATTTT.

V gene TRBV5-1 combines with J gene TRBJ2-3, with D tentatively TRBD2 (5 bases). Germline V lookup: CDR1 SGHRS, CDR2 YFSETQ. V was trimmed by 7 bases and J by 1 base, leaving 16 bases between them. The CDR3 runs 15 residues. The CDR3 sequence: CASPLSGPCTDTQYF. The CDR3 nucleotides are TGCGCCAGCCCCCTAAGCGGACCATGCACAGATACGCAGTATTTT.

The rearrangement uses TRBV6-5 and TRBJ1-2, with D unclear. V was clipped by 7 bases and J by 5 bases, with 14 bases between them. Germline assignment: CDR1 MNHEY and CDR2 SVGAGI. The CDR3 runs 13 residues. The CDR3 nucleotides are TGTGCCAGCACCCCGGGCGGGGTTTATGGCTACACCTTC. As protein: CASTPGGVYGYTF.

This clone is a singleton in its sample. The chain is built from TRBV5-6 and TRBJ1-1; D possibly corresponds to TRBD1 (5 bases). Looked up from germline, CDR1 is SGHDT and CDR2 is YYEEEE. The CDR3 is 13 residues long. V was cut by 4 bases and J by 4 bases, with 11 bases left in between. This CDR3 reads CASSAQGITEAFF. In DNA, the CDR3 is TGTGCCAGCAGCGCTCAGGGTATCACTGAAGCTTTCTTT.

This chain links TRBV10-3 with TRBJ1-4; D gene uncertain. Trimming cost V 4 bases and J 5 bases, with 14 bases left between them. The CDR3 has 15 residues. From germline, CDR1 is ENHRY and CDR2 SYGVKD. CDR3: CAISAEAFGNEKLFF. The CDR3 nucleotides read TGTGCCATCAGTGCCGAGGCTTTCGGGAATGAAAAACTGTTTTTT.

V gene TRBV10-2 combines with J gene TRBJ2-1; TRBD2 might be the D (6 bases). CDR3 length: 17 residues. In germline, CDR1 is WSHSY, CDR2 SAAADI. Trimming removed 3 bases from V and 4 bases from J, with 19 bases in between. The CDR3: CASSEGRGTGTYNEQFF. The CDR3 DNA is TGCGCCAGCAGTGAAGGTAGGGGAACTGGGACTTACAATGAGCAGTTCTTC.

This chain's CDR3 is CSIQGQETQYF. For the CDR3, the DNA is TGCAGTATACAGGGACAAGAGACCCAGTACTTC. The rearrangement links TRBV20-1 to TRBJ2-5; D may be TRBD1 (6 bases). Germline V CDR1 and CDR2: DFQATT, SNEGSKA (reference sequence). V lost 8 bases to trimming and J lost 2 bases, with 9 bases between them. The CDR3 is 11 amino acids.